This T cell receptor (beta chain) comes out of a study of blood T cell repertoires in COVID-19 (dated by TCRdb to 2020 to 2022). Looking at the study overall: Collaborator samples came from the United States, Italy and Spain and covered acute and convalescent phases of COVID-19. A freely available public database, intended as a resource for researchers studying the immune response to SARS-CoV-2, is where the repertoires were released. Deeply sampled blood TCRbeta repertoires from subjects exposed to, actively infected with, or recovered from COVID-19 were included in the dataset. The prospective study material was composed of cDNA or gDNA derived from T cells, B-cell-depleted T cells, or PBMCs. Where available, HLA class I and class II types were taken from metadata supplied by the sample provider and were not determined by assay-based typing. Samples were obtained from the ongoing ImmuneRACE study (first 160 participants) and from over a thousand subjects provided by 6 global collaborators. A de-identified subject ID, COVID-19 status, age in years and sex were almost always included in the sample metadata. Points the paper makes about the study in general: How much clinical and demographic metadata was included differed by source and by participant, and the metadata was provided uncurated.

Samples from volunteer blood donors who had recovered from COVID-19 were contributed by a second Seattle source. Each collaborating institution followed its own protocols to collect whole blood in K2EDTA tubes. For TCRbeta analysis, collaborators shipped samples in one of three forms: frozen whole blood, isolated PBMCs, or DNA extracted from either of those sample types. TCRbeta CDR3 regions were amplified from genomic DNA using the immunoSEQ Assay, a bias-controlled multiplex PCR. On the study's bioinformatics: Within the assay, amplification of reference gene primers was used to estimate how many nucleated cells each sample contained. To quantify the absolute abundance of each unique TCRbeta CDR3 rearrangement, sequence reads were collapsed and filtered. For each sample, productive Simpson clonality was calculated as the square root of Simpson's diversity index over productive rearrangements. TCRdb's version of the immuneACCESS table is confined to in-frame rearrangements and falls short of the full clone set. An unresolved V gene accounts for under half of the shortfall where checked; the remainder is of unknown origin. D and trimming were read from the DNA, whereas the V and J calls and clone size are those reported in that table. The sample records around 190,000 clones, 89% of which are singletons. The biggest ten clones account for 1.5% to 2% of the sample.

On this clone: It has no known antigen specificity. Base qualities are not provided; no much larger clone lies one nucleotide away.

The V end loses 0 bases and the J end loses 3 bases, and a stretch of 10 bases separates them. The germline V gene supplies CDR1 SGHRS and CDR2 YFSETQ. The CDR3 runs 14 amino acids, cysteine and phenylalanine included. The sequence is cut down to CDR3 DNA, 42 bases in frame from base 1. Sample: peripheral blood. The chain was built from TRBV5-1 and TRBJ2-7, with a tentative D gene TRBD2 over 6 matching bases. This sequence was found in a young man who had recovered from COVID-19. The CDR3 here reads CASSLVGSNYEQYF. The nucleotides read TGCGCCAGCAGCTTGGTCGGGAGCAACTACGAGCAGTACTTC. Joined to the reference TRBV5-1 and TRBJ2-7 proteins, this CDR3 gives the full variable domain: KAGVTQTPRYLIKTRGQQVTLSCSPISGHRSVSWYQQTPGQGLQFLFEYFSETQRNKGNFPGRFSGRQFSNSRSEMNVSTLELGDSALYLCASSLVGSNYEQYFGPGTRLTVT.